Ten or more counts support the clone carrying this T cell receptor (beta chain). Antigen unknown. Germline CDR1 reads SGHTA; CDR2 reads FQGNSA. CDR3 length: 14 amino acids. V was cut by 1 base and J by 6 bases, with 11 bases left in between. These data come from a study of T cell repertoires in cytomegalovirus infection. At the level of the study: The authors used CMV epitopes that were HLA-C-restricted (recently identified) and HLA-B-restricted (well studied). Matching HLA type and CMV infection were both indicated by public TCR beta signatures.

Whole-study findings and limits: The ex vivo response showed dominance by HLA-C-restricted CMV-specific TCR beta clonotypes. Of the TCR beta families, the public ones yielded a cumulative frequency that identified carriers of CMV plus the relevant HLA.

TCRdb passed the reads through MiXCR, listing each CDR3 protein once. The sample shows 640,000 or so distinct CDR3 sequences, roughly 36% of them seen only once. The source of this sequence is a human donor in good health (CMV status not recorded). Some clones in this sample may be carry-over from other donors' samples. The chain couples TRBV7-2 to TRBJ2-3; D perhaps matches TRBD2 (6 bases). Sequencing used cultured PBMCs, obtained from culture after CMV antigen stimulation. CDR3 in DNA: TGTGCCAGCAGCTTAGGGAGCCGGGGGGATACGCAGTATTTT. It codes for CASSLGSRGDTQYF.